The clone carrying this T cell receptor beta chain was observed at least ten times. Its specificity is unknown. V lost 3 bases and J 0 bases, leaving 13 bases between the germline ends. This CDR3 is 16 amino acids long. Germline V gene sequence: CDR1 SGHTA, CDR2 FQGNSA. The amount of total RNA extracted per sample was at least 5.5 micrograms. These data are taken from a study of blood T cells in healthy people across ages. Study as a whole: Per two T cells, template switching captured roughly one barcoded beta molecule.

Combining a sample-barcoded 5' primer with a J-beta primer mix, a second PCR ran for about 7 to 12 cycles. From the 5' RACE reads, TCRdb called clonotypes with MiXCR, one entry per CDR3 protein. Found here are under 850,000 distinct CDR3 sequences, around 36% of them singletons; the top ten hold under 15%. Points from the study as a whole: In these data, TCR beta diversity tracked strongly with naive T cell percentage.

J is TRBJ2-3 and V is TRBV7-2, with D perhaps matching TRBD2 (7 bases). The sequenced material came from blood. This sequence originates from a man between 18 and 35 years old in good health. The CDR3 region has the DNA TGTGCCAGCAGCTTTGCGGGCGGGGGCAGCACAGATACGCAGTATTTT. This encodes CASSFAGGGSTDTQYF.